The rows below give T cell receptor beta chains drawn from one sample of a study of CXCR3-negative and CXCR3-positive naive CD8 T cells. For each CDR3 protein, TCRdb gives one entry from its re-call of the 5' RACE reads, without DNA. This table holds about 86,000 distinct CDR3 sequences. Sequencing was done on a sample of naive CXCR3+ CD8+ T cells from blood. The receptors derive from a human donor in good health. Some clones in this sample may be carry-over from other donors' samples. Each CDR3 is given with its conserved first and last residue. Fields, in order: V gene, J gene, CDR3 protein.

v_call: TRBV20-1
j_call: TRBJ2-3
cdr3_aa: CSAPIGDYTDTQYF

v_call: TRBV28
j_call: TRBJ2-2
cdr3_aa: CAGTWGSGELFF

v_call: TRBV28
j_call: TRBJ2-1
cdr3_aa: CASSDPISSYNEQFF

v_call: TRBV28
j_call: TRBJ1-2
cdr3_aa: CASSFYRDQNTF

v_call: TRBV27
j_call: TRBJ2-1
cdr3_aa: CASSLRWTKLQFF

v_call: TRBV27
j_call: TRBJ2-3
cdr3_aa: CASSQGAAADTQYF

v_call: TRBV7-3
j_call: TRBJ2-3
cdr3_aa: CASSLYGGFADTQYF

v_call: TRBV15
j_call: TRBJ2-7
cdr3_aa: CATSRASGRYEQYF

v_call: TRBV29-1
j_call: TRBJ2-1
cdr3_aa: CSAEGQGHYNEQFF

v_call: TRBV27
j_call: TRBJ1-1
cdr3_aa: CASSYLGEYTEAFF

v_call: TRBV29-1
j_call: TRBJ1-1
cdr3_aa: CSVGPGENTEAFF

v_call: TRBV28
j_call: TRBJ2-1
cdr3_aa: CASSWREYNEQFF

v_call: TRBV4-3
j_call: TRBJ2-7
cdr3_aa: CASSQAGSGRLSEQYF

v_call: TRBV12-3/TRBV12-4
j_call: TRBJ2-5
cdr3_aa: CASSHGETQYF

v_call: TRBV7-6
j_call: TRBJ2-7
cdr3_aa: CASSLAEDYEQYF

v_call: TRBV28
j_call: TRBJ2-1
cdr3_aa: CASEEETSRPYYNEQFF

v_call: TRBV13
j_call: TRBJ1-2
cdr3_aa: CASSEAGGLYGYTF

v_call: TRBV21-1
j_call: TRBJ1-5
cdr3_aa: CASSLRGPGEVYQPQHF

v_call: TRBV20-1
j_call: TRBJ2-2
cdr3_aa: CSALLDTYTGELFF

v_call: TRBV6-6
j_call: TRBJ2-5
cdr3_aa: CASSYGTDQETQYF

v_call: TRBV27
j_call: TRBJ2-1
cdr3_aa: CASSLSSLGGNEQFF

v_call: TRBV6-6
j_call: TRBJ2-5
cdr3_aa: CASRQMDTYQETQYF

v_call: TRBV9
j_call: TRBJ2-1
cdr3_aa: CASSTRGGSLAYNEQFF